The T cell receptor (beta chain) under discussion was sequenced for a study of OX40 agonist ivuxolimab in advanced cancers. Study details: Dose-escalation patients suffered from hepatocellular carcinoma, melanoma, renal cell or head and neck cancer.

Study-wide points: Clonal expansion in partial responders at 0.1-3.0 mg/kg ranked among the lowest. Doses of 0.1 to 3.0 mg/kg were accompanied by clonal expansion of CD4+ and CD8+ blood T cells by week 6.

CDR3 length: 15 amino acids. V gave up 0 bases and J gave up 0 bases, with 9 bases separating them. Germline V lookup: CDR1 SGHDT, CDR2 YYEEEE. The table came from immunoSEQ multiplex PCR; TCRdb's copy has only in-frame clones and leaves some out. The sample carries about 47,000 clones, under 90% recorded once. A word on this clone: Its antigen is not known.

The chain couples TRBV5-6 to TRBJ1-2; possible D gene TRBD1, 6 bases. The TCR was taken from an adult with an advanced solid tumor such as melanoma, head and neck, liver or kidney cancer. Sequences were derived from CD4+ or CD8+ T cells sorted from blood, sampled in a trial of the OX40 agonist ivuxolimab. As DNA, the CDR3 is TGTGCCAGCAGCTTGGGACAGGCGTCTAACTATGGCTACACCTTC. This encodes CASSLGQASNYGYTF.